This T cell receptor (beta chain) appears in the sequencing data of a study of shared clonotypes between healthy human individuals. Study-level points and caveats: Some clonotypes were shared by all four sorted-subset donors, while others were not shared. The non-shared ones had lower generation probabilities than the shared ones.

TCRdb's table, derived via immunoSEQ multiplex PCR, lists solely in-frame clones and lacks some. The sample carries about 2 million clones, 85% to 95% recorded once. CD45RO-negative, CCR7-positively selected cells formed the naive CD8 fraction, excluding terminally differentiated effector memory CD45RA+ cells. The CDR3 length is 12 residues. CDR1 PRHDT and CDR2 FYEKMQ come from the germline V gene (reference sequence). V lost 5 bases, J lost 6 bases, and 9 bases lay in between. A remark on this clone: Its cognate antigen is unknown. In the same sample, other DNA sequences code for this CDR3.

The chain uses TRBV13 and TRBJ2-3; D is ambiguous. The source is a man between 18 and 35 years old in good health. Sequencing was carried out using naive CD8+ T cells sorted from blood. CDR3 in amino acids: CASSPGGDTQYF. CDR3 bases: TGTGCCAGCAGCCCCGGTGGGGATACGCAGTATTTT.